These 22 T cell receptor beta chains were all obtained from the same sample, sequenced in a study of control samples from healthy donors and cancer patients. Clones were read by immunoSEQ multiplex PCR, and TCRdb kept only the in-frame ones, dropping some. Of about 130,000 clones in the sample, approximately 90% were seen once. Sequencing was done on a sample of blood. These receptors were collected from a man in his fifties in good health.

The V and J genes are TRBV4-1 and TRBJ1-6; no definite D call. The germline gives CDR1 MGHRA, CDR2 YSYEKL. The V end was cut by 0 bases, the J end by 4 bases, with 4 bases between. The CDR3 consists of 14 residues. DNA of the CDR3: TGCGCCAGCAGCCAAGACAGTTATAATTCACCCCTCCACTTT. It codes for CASSQDSYNSPLHF.

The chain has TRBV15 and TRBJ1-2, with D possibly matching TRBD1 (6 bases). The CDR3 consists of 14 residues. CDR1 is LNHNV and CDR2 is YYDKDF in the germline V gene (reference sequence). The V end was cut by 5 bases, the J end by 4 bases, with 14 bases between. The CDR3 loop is CATSSTGGAYGYTF. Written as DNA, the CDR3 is TGTGCCACCAGCTCGACCGGGGGGGCCTATGGCTACACCTTC.

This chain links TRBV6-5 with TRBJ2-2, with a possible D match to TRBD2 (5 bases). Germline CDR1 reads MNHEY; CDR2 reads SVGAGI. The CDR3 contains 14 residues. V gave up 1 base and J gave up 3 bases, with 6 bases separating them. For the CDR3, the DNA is TGTGCCAGCAGTTACTTGCGGGACACCGGGGAGCTGTTTTTT. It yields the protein CASSYLRDTGELFF.

The CDR3 bases are TGTGCCAGCAGTTTAGTCGGGACAGGGATTGAAATCTCTGGAAACACCATATATTTT. The encoded protein is CASSLVGTGIEISGNTIYF. The chain recombines TRBV2 with TRBJ1-3; 9 nucleotides align to TRBD1. Germline-derived CDR1 and CDR2 are SNHLY and FYNNEI. The CDR3 is 19 residues long. J lost 0 bases, V lost 5 bases, and 14 bases had no gene match.

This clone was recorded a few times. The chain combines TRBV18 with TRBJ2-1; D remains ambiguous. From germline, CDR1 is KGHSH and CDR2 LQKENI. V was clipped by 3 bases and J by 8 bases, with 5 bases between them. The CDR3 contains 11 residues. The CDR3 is CASSPLDEQFF. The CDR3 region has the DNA TGTGCCAGCTCACCTTTGGATGAGCAGTTCTTC.

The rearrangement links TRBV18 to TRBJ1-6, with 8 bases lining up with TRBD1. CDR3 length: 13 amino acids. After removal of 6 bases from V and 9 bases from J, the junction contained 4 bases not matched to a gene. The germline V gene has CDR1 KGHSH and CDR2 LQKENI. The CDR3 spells CASSRGLSSPLHF. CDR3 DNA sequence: TGTGCCAGCTCCAGGGGGCTAAGTTCACCCCTCCACTTT.

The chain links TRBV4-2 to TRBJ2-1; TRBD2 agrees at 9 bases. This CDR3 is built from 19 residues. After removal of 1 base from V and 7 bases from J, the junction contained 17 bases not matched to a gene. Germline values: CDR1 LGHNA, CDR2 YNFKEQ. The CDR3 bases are TGTGCCAGCAGCCAAGTCAGTCTGGCGGGGGGGCAGGGAGGGAATGAGCAGTTCTTC. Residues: CASSQVSLAGGQGGNEQFF.

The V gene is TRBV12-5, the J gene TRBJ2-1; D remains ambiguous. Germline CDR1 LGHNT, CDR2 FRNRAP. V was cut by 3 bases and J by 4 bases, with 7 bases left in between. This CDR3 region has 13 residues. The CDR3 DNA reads TGTGCTAGTGGTTTAGGCGGTTACAATGAGCAGTTCTTC. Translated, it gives CASGLGGYNEQFF.

In DNA, the CDR3 is TGCGCCAGCAGCTTAGGAGGGGGGAGCTCCTACAATGAGCAGTTCTTC. This codes for CASSLGGGSSYNEQFF. The J gene is TRBJ2-1, the V gene TRBV5-1; TRBD1 or TRBD2 may be the D gene (6 bases each). CDR1 and CDR2 from the germline V gene are SGHRS and YFSETQ. Trimming shortened V by 2 bases and J by 0 bases, and 12 bases separated the two germline ends. There are 16 residues in the CDR3. Using reference TRBV5-1 and TRBJ2-1 for the parts outside the CDR3, the full variable domain is KAGVTQTPRYLIKTRGQQVTLSCSPISGHRSVSWYQQTPGQGLQFLFEYFSETQRNKGNFPGRFSGRQFSNSRSEMNVSTLELGDSALYLCASSLGGGSSYNEQFFGPGTRLTVL.

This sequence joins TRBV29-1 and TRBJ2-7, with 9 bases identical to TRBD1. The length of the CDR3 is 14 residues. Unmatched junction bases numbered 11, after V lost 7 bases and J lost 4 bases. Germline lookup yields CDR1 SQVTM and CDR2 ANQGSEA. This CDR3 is CSGSGTGRSYEQYF. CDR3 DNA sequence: TGCAGCGGTTCCGGGACAGGGAGGTCTTACGAGCAGTACTTC.

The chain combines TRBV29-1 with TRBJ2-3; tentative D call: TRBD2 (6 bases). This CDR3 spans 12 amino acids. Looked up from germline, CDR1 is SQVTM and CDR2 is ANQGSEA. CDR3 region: CGLASSTDTQYF. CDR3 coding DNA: TGCGGGCTAGCGAGTAGCACAGATACGCAGTATTTT.

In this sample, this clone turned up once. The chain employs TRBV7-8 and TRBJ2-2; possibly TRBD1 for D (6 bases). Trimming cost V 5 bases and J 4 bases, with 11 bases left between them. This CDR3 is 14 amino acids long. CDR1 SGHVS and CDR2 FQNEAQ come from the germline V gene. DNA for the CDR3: TGTGCCAGCAGCCGGGACACCGCCACCGGGGAGCTGTTTTTT. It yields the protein CASSRDTATGELFF.

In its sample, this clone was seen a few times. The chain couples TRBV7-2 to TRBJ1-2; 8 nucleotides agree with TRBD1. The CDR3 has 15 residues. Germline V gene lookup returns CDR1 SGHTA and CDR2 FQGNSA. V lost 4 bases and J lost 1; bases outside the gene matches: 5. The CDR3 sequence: CASSYGQGVNYGYTF. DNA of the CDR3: TGTGCCAGCAGCTACGGACAGGGCGTTAACTATGGCTACACCTTC. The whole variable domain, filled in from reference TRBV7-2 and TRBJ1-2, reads GAGVSQSPSNKVTEKGKDVELRCDPISGHTALYWYRQSLGQGLEFLIYFQGNSAPDKSGLPSDRFSAERTGGSVSTLTIQRTQQEDSAVYLCASSYGQGVNYGYTFGSGTRLTVV.

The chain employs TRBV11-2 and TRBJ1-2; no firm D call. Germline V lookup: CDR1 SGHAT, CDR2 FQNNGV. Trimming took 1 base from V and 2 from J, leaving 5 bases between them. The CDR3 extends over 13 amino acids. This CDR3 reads CASSLGENYGYTF. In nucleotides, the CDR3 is TGTGCCAGCAGCTTAGGGGAGAACTATGGCTACACCTTC.

In nucleotides, the CDR3 is TGTGCCAGCAGGAGACCGGGTCTGCAAGAGACCCAGTACTTC. Protein product: CASRRPGLQETQYF. The rearrangement joins TRBV6-5 to TRBJ2-5; unclear D gene. This CDR3 has 14 amino acids. CDR1 and CDR2 from the germline V gene are MNHEY and SVGAGI. Trimming left V 6 bases short and J 2 bases short, with 13 bases between.

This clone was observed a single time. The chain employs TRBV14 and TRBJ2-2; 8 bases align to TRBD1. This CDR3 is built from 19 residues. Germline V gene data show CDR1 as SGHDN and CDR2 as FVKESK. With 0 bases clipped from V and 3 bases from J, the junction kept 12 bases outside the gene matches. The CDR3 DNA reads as TGTGCCAGCAGCCAAGATTGGGGTCCCGGGACAGGTTACACCGGGGAGCTGTTTTTT. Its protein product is CASSQDWGPGTGYTGELFF.

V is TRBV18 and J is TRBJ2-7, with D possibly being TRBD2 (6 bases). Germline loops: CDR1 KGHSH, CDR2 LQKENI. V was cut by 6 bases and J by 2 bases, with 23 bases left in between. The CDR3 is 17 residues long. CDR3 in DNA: TGTGCCAGCTCGTCCTGGAAGGAGGGACTCCTCCCCTACGAGCAGTACTTC. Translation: CASSSWKEGLLPYEQYF.

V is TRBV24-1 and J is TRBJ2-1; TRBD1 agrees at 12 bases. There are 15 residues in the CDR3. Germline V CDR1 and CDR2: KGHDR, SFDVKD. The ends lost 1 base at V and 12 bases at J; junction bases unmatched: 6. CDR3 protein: CATSDFGTGGAGQFF. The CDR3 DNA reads TGTGCCACCAGTGATTTTGGGACAGGGGGCGCGGGGCAGTTCTTC.

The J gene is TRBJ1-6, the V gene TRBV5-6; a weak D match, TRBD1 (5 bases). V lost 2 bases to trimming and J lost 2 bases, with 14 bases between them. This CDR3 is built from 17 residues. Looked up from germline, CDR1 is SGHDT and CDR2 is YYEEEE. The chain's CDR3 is CASSFRPGLAYNSPLHF. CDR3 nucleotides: TGTGCCAGCAGCTTTAGACCGGGACTGGCCTATAATTCACCCCTCCACTTT.

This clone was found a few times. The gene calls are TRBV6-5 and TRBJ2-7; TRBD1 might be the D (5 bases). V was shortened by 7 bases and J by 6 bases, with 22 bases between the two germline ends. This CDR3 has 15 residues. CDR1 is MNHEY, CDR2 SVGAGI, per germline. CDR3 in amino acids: CASKGSRQLLGEQYF. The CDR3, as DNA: TGTGCCAGCAAAGGGTCCAGACAGCTCTTGGGCGAGCAGTACTTC.

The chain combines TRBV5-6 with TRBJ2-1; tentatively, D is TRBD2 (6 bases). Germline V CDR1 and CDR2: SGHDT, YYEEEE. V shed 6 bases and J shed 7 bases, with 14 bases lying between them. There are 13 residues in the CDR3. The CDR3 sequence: CASMVGGVNEQFF. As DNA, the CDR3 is TGTGCCAGCATGGTAGGCGGGGTGAATGAGCAGTTCTTC.

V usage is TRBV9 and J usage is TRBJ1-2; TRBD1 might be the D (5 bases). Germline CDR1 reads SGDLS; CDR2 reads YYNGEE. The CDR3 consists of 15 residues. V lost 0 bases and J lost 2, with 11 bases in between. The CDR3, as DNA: TGTGCCAGCAGCGTAGATCCGGGGGGAAACTATGGCTACACCTTC. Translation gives CASSVDPGGNYGYTF. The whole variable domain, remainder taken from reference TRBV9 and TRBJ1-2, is DSGVTQTPKHLITATGQRVTLRCSPRSGDLSVYWYQQSLDQGLQFLIQYYNGEERAKGNILERFSAQQFPDLHSELNLSSLELGDSALYFCASSVDPGGNYGYTFGSGTRLTVV.